The entry that follows covers one T cell receptor (beta chain) sequence. What it binds is unknown. TCRdb reanalysed the RT-PCR reads using MiXCR and keeps one entry per CDR3 protein. The sample lists hundreds of thousands of distinct CDR3 sequences; 12% were seen once. This CDR3 is 14 amino acids long. V was trimmed by 3 bases and J by 3 bases, leaving 12 bases between them. The record originates from a study of response to subunit inactivated influenza vaccine. Study-wide results and caveats: With each seasonal influenza vaccination, the authors suggested, few new T cells are recruited.

This sample comprised PBMCs from blood, obtained on the day of vaccination. V and J are TRBV12-3 or TRBV12-4 and TRBJ2-7, with D tentatively TRBD1 (5 bases). This clonotype was obtained from a man aged 45-60 years who received an inactivated influenza vaccine. CDR3 sequence (DNA): TGTGCCAGCAGTTTTCGTCTCAGGGACTACGAGCAGTACTTC. It yields the protein CASSFRLRDYEQYF.